The next 13 T cell receptor beta chains were all read from a single sample in a study of OX40 agonist ivuxolimab in advanced cancers. Assay used: immunoSEQ multiplex PCR; TCRdb lists only in-frame clones, some missing. The sample yields tens of thousands of clones, around 87% seen once. This specimen consisted of CD4+ or CD8+ T cells sorted from blood, obtained in a trial of the OX40 agonist ivuxolimab. These receptors were obtained from an adult with an advanced solid tumor such as melanoma, head and neck, liver or kidney cancer.

The rearrangement links TRBV7-2 to TRBJ1-5; D perhaps matches TRBD1 (5 bases). From germline, CDR1 is SGHTA and CDR2 FQGNSA. Trimming cost V 5 bases and J 1 base, with 18 bases left between them. CDR3 length: 17 amino acids. CDR3 residues: CASSPRARAGSNQPQHF. CDR3 sequence (DNA): TGTGCCAGCAGCCCCAGGGCCAGGGCGGGGAGCAATCAGCCCCAGCATTTT.

This clone is a singleton in its sample. This sequence joins TRBV5-5 and TRBJ2-5; TRBD1 agrees at 9 bases. Germline CDR1 reads SGHKS; CDR2 reads YYEKEE (reference sequence). The CDR3 extends over 17 amino acids. The V segment lost 4 bases and the J segment 0 bases; nucleotides outside the gene matches: 10. This CDR3 is CASSPLITGGYQETQYF. In DNA, the CDR3 is TGTGCCAGCAGCCCCCTAATCACAGGGGGCTACCAAGAGACCCAGTACTTC.

The V call is TRBV9, the J call TRBJ1-1; 7 bases fit TRBD1. This CDR3 is 16 amino acids long. The V gene end was trimmed by 3 bases and the J gene end by 4 bases; junction bases not matched to a gene: 12. CDR1 and CDR2 (germline): SGDLS, YYNGEE. This chain's CDR3 is CASSGWTGSGGTEAFF. The CDR3 nucleotides read TGTGCCAGCAGCGGCTGGACAGGCTCGGGGGGCACTGAAGCTTTCTTT.

The chain links TRBV12-5 to TRBJ1-1; TRBD1 is a possible D gene (5 bases). The CDR3 loop spans 16 amino acids. CDR1 LGHNT and CDR2 FRNRAP come from the germline V gene. Trimming stripped 2 bases from V and 0 bases from J, with 13 bases between. For the CDR3, the DNA is TGTGCTAGTGGTTTGCTTCTAGGGACCTTGAACACTGAAGCTTTCTTT. The encoded protein is CASGLLLGTLNTEAFF.

The gene calls are TRBV5-1 and TRBJ1-3; a weak D match, TRBD1 (5 bases). The germline V gene has CDR1 SGHRS and CDR2 YFSETQ. The CDR3 contains 15 residues. V dropped 5 bases and J dropped 7 bases, with 19 bases sitting between them. For the CDR3, the DNA is TGCGCCAGCAGTCGTGGTGACGGGACCGGGAACACCATATATTTT. Its translation is CASSRGDGTGNTIYF. Full variable domain (rest looked up from reference TRBV5-1 and TRBJ1-3): KAGVTQTPRYLIKTRGQQVTLSCSPISGHRSVSWYQQTPGQGLQFLFEYFSETQRNKGNFPGRFSGRQFSNSRSEMNVSTLELGDSALYLCASSRGDGTGNTIYFGEGSWLTVV.

This clone was picked up one time. This sequence joins TRBV4-2 and TRBJ1-2, with 7 bases lining up with TRBD1. The CDR3 runs 13 residues. Trimming at V came to 5 bases and at J to 4 bases, leaving 4 bases not matched to a gene. Per the germline V gene, CDR1 is LGHNA and CDR2 is YNFKEQ. The CDR3 DNA reads TGTGCCAGCAGCTTAGGGGGCCCCTATGGCTACACCTTC. Translated, it gives CASSLGGPYGYTF.

This clone showed up just once. The rearrangement uses TRBV5-4 and TRBJ1-5; TRBD1 is a possible D gene (5 bases). Trimming cost V 1 base and J 0 bases, with 17 bases left between them. This CDR3 is built from 18 residues. Germline assignment: CDR1 SGHNT and CDR2 YYREEE (reference sequence). CDR3 DNA: TGTGCCAGCAGCTTGTTTTCTCTGGGGGGGTATAGCAATCAGCCCCAGCATTTT. Residues: CASSLFSLGGYSNQPQHF.

The rearrangement uses TRBV5-1 and TRBJ1-4; 7 positions agree with TRBD1. The V gene's germline CDR1 is SGHRS and CDR2 YFSETQ. The CDR3 has 15 amino acids. J was trimmed by 3 bases and V by 0 bases; bases with no gene match: 2. The CDR3 DNA sequence: TGCGCCAGCAGCTTGGAAGGGGGCTCTAATGAAAAACTGTTTTTT. It encodes CASSLEGGSNEKLFF.

The CDR3 here is CASSVSGGGADTQYF. For the CDR3, the DNA is TGTGCCAGCAGCGTTAGCGGGGGAGGCGCAGATACGCAGTATTTT. This chain uses TRBV28 with TRBJ2-3, with TRBD2 identical over 9 bases. J lost 4 bases, V lost 6 bases, and 8 bases had no gene match. Germline V gene lookup returns CDR1 MDHEN and CDR2 SYDVKM. The CDR3 consists of 15 residues.

The chain joins TRBV19 to TRBJ2-5; D tentatively reads TRBD1 or TRBD2 (5 bases each). CDR1 and CDR2 from the germline V gene are LNHDA and SQIVND (reference sequence). Trimming removed 5 bases at V and 5 bases at J, with 9 bases between. CDR3 length: 12 amino acids. CDR3 residues: CASSEGWETQYF. The CDR3, as DNA: TGTGCCAGTAGTGAGGGGTGGGAGACCCAGTACTTC.

J is TRBJ1-2 and V is TRBV9, with D possibly matching TRBD1 (6 bases). Germline CDR1 reads SGDLS; CDR2 reads YYNGEE. The CDR3 runs to 15 residues. Trimming took off 0 bases at V and 7 bases at J, with 16 bases between the two ends. This CDR3 is CASSVEGWQGFGYTF. CDR3 in DNA: TGTGCCAGCAGCGTAGAGGGGTGGCAGGGGTTTGGCTACACCTTC. The variable domain in full, completed from reference TRBV9 and TRBJ1-2, reads DSGVTQTPKHLITATGQRVTLRCSPRSGDLSVYWYQQSLDQGLQFLIQYYNGEERAKGNILERFSAQQFPDLHSELNLSSLELGDSALYFCASSVEGWQGFGYTFGSGTRLTVV.

V is TRBV2 and J is TRBJ1-1; D is possibly TRBD1 (5 bases). The CDR3 extends over 13 amino acids. V was clipped by 4 bases and J by 3 bases, with 9 bases between them. From germline, CDR1 is SNHLY and CDR2 FYNNEI. For the CDR3, the DNA is TGTGCCAGCAGTGGACAGTCTGACACTGAAGCTTTCTTT. Protein sequence: CASSGQSDTEAFF.

This CDR3 is CASSLGSYIDTQYF. DNA for the CDR3: TGTGCCAGCAGCTTAGGGTCCTACATAGATACGCAGTATTTT. The chain employs TRBV7-2 and TRBJ2-3, with no clear D. Trimming removed 1 base from V and 5 bases from J, with 10 bases in between. CDR1 and CDR2 (germline): SGHTA, FQGNSA. The CDR3 contains 14 residues.